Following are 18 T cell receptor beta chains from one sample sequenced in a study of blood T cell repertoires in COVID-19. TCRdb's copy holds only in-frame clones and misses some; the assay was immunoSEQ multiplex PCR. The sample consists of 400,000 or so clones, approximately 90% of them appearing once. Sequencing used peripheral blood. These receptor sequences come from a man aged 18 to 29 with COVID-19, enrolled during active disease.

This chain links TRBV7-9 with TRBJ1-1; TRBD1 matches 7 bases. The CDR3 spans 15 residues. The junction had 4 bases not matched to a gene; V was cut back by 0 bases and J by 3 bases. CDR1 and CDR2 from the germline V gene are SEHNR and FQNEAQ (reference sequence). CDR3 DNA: TGTGCCAGCAGCTTAGCCAGGGGGATATACACTGAAGCTTTCTTT. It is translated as CASSLARGIYTEAFF.

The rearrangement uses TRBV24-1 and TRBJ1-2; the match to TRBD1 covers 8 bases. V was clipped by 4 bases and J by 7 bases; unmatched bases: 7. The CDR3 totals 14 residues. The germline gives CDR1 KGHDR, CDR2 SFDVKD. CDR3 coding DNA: TGTGCCACCAGTGACACAGGGGGGACGGCTGGCTACACCTTC. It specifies CATSDTGGTAGYTF.

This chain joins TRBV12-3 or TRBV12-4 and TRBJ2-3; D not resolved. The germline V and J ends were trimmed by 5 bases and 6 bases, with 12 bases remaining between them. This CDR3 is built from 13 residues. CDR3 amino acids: CASSHRNLDTQYF. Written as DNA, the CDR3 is TGTGCCAGCAGTCACAGAAACTTGGATACGCAGTATTTT.

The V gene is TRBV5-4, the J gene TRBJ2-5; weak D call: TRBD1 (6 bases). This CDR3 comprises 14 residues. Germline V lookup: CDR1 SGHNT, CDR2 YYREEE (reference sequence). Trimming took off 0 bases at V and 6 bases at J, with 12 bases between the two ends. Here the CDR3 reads CASSLGQGLKTQYF. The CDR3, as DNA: TGTGCCAGCAGCTTGGGTCAGGGGCTTAAGACCCAGTACTTC. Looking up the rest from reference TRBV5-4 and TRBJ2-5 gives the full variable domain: ETGVTQSPTHLIKTRGQQVTLRCSSQSGHNTVSWYQQALGQGPQFIFQYYREEENGRGNFPPRFSGLQFPNYSSELNVNALELDDSALYLCASSLGQGLKTQYFGPGTRLLVL.

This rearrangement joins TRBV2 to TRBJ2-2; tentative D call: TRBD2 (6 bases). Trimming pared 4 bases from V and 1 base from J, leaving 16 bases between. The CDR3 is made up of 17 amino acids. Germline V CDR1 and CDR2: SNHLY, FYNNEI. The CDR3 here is CASSALAVQRNTGELFF. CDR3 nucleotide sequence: TGTGCCAGCAGTGCCTTAGCGGTACAGCGGAACACCGGGGAGCTGTTTTTT.

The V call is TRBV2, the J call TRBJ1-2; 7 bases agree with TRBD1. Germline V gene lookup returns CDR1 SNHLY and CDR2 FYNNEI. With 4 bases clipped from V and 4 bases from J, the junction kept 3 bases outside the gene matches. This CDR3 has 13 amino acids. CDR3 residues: CASSVRQGYGYTF. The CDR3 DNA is TGTGCCAGCAGTGTACGACAGGGCTATGGCTACACCTTC.

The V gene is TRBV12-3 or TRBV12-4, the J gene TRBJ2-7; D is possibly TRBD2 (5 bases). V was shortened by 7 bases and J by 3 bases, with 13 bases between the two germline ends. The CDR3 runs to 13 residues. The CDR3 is CASKEAPSYEQYF. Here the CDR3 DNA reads TGTGCCAGCAAGGAGGCCCCGAGCTACGAGCAGTACTTC.

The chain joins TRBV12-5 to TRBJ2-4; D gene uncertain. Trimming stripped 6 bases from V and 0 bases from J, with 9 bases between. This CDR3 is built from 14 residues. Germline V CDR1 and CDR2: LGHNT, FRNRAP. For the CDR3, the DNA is TGTGCTAGTGGCCAGGTGGGAGCCAAAAACATTCAGTACTTC. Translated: CASGQVGAKNIQYF.

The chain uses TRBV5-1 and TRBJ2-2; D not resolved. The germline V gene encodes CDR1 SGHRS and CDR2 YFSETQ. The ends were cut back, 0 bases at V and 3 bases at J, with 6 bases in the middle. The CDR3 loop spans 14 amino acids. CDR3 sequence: CASSLAQYTGELFF. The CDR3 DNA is TGCGCCAGCAGCTTGGCGCAGTACACCGGGGAGCTGTTTTTT.

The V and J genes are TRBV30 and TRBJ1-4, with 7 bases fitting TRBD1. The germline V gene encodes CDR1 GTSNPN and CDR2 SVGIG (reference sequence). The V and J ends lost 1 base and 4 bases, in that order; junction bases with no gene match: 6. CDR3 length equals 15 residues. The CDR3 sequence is CAWSEPGQRNEKLFF. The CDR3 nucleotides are TGTGCCTGGAGTGAACCGGGACAGCGTAATGAAAAACTGTTTTTT.

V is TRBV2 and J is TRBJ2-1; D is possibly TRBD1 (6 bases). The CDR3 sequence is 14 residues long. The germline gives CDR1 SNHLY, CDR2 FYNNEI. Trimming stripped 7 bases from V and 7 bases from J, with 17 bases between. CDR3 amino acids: CASNDQGRVNEQFF. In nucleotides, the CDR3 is TGTGCCAGCAATGATCAGGGGCGAGTTAATGAGCAGTTCTTC. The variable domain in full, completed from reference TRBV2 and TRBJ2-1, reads EPEVTQTPSHQVTQMGQEVILRCVPISNHLYFYWYRQILGQKVEFLVSFYNNEISEKSEIFDDQFSVERPDGSNFTLKIRSTKLEDSAMYFCASNDQGRVNEQFFGPGTRLTVL.

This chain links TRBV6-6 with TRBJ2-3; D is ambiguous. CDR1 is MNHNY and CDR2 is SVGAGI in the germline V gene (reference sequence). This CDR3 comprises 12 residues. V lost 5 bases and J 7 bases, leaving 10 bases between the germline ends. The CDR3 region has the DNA TGTGCCAGCAGTCAGACTTCTAATACGCAGTATTTT. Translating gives CASSQTSNTQYF.

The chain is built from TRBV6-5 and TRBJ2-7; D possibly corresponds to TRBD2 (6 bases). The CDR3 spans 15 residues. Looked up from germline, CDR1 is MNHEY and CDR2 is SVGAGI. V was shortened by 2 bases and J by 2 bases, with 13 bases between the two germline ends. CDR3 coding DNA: TGTGCCAGCAGTTACGCGTTGCGGACTACCTACGAGCAGTACTTC. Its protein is CASSYALRTTYEQYF.

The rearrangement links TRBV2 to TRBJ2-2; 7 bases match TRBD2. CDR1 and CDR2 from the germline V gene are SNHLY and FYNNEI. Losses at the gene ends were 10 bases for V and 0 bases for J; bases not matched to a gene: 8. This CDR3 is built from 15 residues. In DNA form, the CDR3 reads TGTGCCACAGGGAGGGATGAGGCGAACACCGGGGAGCTGTTTTTT. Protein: CATGRDEANTGELFF.

The CDR3 bases are TGTGCCAGCTCACCCGGACAGGGTATCTCCTACGAGCAGTACTTC. It codes for CASSPGQGISYEQYF. V gene TRBV18 combines with J gene TRBJ2-7, with 8 positions matching TRBD1. This CDR3 is built from 15 residues. V was clipped by 3 bases and J by 0 bases; unmatched bases: 4. In germline, CDR1 is KGHSH, CDR2 LQKENI.

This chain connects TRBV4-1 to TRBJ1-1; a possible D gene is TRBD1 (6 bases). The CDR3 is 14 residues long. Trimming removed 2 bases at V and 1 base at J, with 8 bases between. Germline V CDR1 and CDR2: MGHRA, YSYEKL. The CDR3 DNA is TGCGCCAGCAGCCAACCGGGACAGAACACTGAAGCTTTCTTT. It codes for CASSQPGQNTEAFF.

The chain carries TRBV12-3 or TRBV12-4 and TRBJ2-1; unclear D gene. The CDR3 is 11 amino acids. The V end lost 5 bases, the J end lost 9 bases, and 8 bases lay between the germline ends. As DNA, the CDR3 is TGTGCCAGCAGTAACGTCGGTGAGCAGTTCTTC. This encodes CASSNVGEQFF.

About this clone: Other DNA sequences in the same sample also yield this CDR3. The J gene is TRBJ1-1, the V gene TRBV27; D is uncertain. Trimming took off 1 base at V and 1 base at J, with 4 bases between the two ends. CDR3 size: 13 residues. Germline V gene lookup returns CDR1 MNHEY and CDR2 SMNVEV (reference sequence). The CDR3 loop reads CASSLFRNTEAFF. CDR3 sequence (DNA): TGTGCCAGCAGTTTATTCAGGAACACTGAAGCTTTCTTT.